The rows below give T cell receptor beta chains drawn from one sample of a study of blood T cell repertoires in COVID-19. The assay was immunoSEQ multiplex PCR, and TCRdb's table has in-frame clones only and misses some. The top ten clones hold roughly 1.5% of a sample with about 93,000 clones, around 90% of them seen once. Sequences were obtained from peripheral blood. All receptors derive from a human donor with active COVID-19. The donor label of this sample is uncertain. CDR3s include the opening cysteine and the closing phenylalanine or tryptophan. D genes are given only for firm matches. Not all rows give a size; the values are once, few, many and, for expanded clones, a class.

>TRBJ2-1|TRBV21-1|NA|NA
TGTGCCAGCAGCAAAGGACTAGCGGTACCCTACAATGAGCAGTTCTTC
CASSKGLAVPYNEQFF
>TRBJ1-1|TRBV7-9|NA|NA
TGTGCCAGCAGCTTAGGGGCAGGGAACACTGAAGCTTTCTTT
CASSLGAGNTEAFF
>TRBJ1-4|TRBV5-1|NA|NA
TGCGCCAGCAGCCCTCCGGGTGAAAAACTGTTTTTT
CASSPPGEKLFF
>TRBJ1-3|TRBV7-2|TRBD1|NA
TGTGCCAGCAGCCCAACATGGACAGGGCAAAACACCATATATTTT
CASSPTWTGQNTIYF
>TRBJ1-2|TRBV9|NA|NA
TGTGCCAGCAGCGGGAGGGATGGCTACACCTTC
CASSGRDGYTF
>TRBJ2-1|TRBV6-2/TRBV6-3|TRBD1|medium-sized
TGTGCCAGCAGTCCCGGGGACAGAGCCTACAATGAGCAGTTCTTC
CASSPGDRAYNEQFF
>TRBJ2-7|TRBV19|NA|once
TGTGCCAGTAGTCGCAGGGCCCCATCCTACGAGCAGTACTTC
CASSRRAPSYEQYF
>TRBJ1-2|TRBV9|NA|NA
TGTGCCAGCAGCGTCCGTGACTATGGCTACACCTTC
CASSVRDYGYTF
>TRBJ2-3|TRBV6-5|TRBD2|NA
TGTGCCAGCAGTCCCGATCTGACTAGCGGAACGCAGTATTTT
CASSPDLTSGTQYF
>TRBJ1-3|TRBV4-3|NA|once
TGCGCCAGCAGCCCATCCTTTCCCGGGTCTTATTTAAACTCTGGAAACACCATATATTTT
CASSPSFPGSYLNSGNTIYF
>TRBJ2-7|TRBV6-5|TRBD1|NA
TGTGCCAGCAGCCGCCGGGACAGGGCTCCCTACGAGCAGTACTTC
CASSRRDRAPYEQYF
>TRBJ2-3|TRBV21-1|NA|NA
TGTGCCAGCAGTTGGGACAAATACGCCACAGATACGCAGTATTTT
CASSWDKYATDTQYF
>TRBJ1-5|TRBV24-1|NA|few
TGTGCCACCAGTGATCCTAATCAGCCCCAGCATTTT
CATSDPNQPQHF
>TRBJ1-2|TRBV4-2|NA|few
TGTGCCAGCAGCCAAGTCGCAGGGGACTATGGCTACACCTTC
CASSQVAGDYGYTF
>TRBJ1-5|TRBV5-5|NA|NA
TGTGCCAGCAGCTTGGATCCGGGGAGGGATCAGCCCCAGCATTTT
CASSLDPGRDQPQHF